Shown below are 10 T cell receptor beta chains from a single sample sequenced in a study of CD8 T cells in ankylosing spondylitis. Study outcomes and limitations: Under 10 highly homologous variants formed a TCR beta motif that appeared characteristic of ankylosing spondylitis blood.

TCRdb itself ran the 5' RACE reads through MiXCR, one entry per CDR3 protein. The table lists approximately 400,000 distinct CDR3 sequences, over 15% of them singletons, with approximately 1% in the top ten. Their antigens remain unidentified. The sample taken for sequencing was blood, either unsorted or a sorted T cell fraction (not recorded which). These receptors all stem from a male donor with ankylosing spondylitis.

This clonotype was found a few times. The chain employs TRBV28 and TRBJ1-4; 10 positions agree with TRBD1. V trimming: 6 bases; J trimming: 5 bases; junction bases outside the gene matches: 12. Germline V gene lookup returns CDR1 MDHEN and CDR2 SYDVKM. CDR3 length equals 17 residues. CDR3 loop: CASSTPGQGMFNEKLFF. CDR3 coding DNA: TGTGCCAGCAGCACACCGGGACAGGGGATGTTCAATGAAAAACTGTTTTTT. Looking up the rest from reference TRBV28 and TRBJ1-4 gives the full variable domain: DVKVTQSSRYLVKRTGEKVFLECVQDMDHENMFWYRQDPGLGLRLIYFSYDVKMKEKGDIPEGYSVSREKKERFSLILESASTNQTSMYLCASSTPGQGMFNEKLFFGSGTQLSVL.

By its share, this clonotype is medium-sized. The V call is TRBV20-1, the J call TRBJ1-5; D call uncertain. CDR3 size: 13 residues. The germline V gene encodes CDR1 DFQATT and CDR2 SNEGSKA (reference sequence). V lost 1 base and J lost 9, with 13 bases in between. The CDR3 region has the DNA TGCAGTGCTAGAGCGGAAGGGAATTTGCCCCAGCATTTT. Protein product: CSARAEGNLPQHF.

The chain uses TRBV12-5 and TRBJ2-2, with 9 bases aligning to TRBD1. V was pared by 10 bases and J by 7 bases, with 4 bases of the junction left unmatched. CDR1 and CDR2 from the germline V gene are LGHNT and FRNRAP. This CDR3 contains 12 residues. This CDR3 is CAMDRGVGELFF. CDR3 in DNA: TGTGCTATGGACAGGGGAGTCGGGGAGCTGTTTTTT.

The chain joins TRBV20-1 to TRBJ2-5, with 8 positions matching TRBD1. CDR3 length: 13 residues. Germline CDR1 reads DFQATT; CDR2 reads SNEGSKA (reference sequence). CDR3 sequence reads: CSTGGRGEETQYF. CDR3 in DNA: TGCAGCACAGGGGGGCGGGGCGAAGAGACCCAGTACTTC.

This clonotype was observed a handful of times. The CDR3 DNA is TGCAGTGCTGGTGGGGGCGAGGCTTTAGGGGGGCCCATGTTCTTC. This encodes CSAGGGEALGGPMFF. This chain joins TRBV20-1 and TRBJ2-1; D tentatively reads TRBD1 or TRBD2 (6 bases each). V was cut by 5 bases and J by 15 bases, with 29 bases left in between. Germline loops: CDR1 DFQATT, CDR2 SNEGSKA (reference sequence). The CDR3 totals 15 residues.

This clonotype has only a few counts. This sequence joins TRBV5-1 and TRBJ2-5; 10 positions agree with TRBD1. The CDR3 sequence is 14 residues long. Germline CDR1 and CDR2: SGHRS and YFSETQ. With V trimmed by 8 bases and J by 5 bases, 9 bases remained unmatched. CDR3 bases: TGCGCCAGTAATGGACAGGGGGATTGGGAGACCCAGTACTTC. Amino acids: CASNGQGDWETQYF.

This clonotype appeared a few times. CDR3 sequence reads: CASEQGTYNEQFF. In DNA, the CDR3 is TGTGCCAGTGAACAGGGAACCTACAATGAGCAGTTCTTC. The chain has TRBV2 and TRBJ2-1; D is possibly TRBD1 (6 bases). The V gene lost 9 bases and the J gene lost 2 bases, with 11 bases spanning the gap. The germline gives CDR1 SNHLY, CDR2 FYNNEI. CDR3 size: 13 residues.

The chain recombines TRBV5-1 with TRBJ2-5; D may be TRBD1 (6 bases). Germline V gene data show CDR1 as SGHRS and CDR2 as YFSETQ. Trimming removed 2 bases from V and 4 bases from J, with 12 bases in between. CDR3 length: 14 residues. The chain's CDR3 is CASSFSTGRETQYF. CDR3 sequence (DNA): TGCGCCAGCAGCTTTAGTACAGGGAGAGAGACCCAGTACTTC.

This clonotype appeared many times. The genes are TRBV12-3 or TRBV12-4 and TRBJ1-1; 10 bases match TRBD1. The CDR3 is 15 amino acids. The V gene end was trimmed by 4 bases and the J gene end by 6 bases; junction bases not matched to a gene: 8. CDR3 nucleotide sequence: TGTGCCAGCAGTTACGGGACAGGGGATGGGTCTGAAGCTTTCTTT. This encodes CASSYGTGDGSEAFF.

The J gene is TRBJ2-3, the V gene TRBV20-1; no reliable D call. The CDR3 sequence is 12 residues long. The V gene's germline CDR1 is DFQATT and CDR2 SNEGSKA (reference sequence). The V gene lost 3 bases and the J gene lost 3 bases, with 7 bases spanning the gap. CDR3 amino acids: CSASRSTDTQYF. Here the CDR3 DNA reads TGCAGTGCTAGTAGGTCGACAGATACGCAGTATTTT.